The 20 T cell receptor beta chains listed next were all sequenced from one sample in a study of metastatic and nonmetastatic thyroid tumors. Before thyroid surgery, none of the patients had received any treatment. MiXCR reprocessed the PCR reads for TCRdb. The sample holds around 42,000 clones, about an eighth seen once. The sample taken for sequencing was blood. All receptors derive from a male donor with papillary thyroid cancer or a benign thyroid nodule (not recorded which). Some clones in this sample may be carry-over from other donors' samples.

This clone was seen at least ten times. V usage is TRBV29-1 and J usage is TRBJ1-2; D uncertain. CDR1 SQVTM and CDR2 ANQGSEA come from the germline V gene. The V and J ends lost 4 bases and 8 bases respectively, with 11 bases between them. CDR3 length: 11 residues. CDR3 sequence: CSVVGQIGYTF. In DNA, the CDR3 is TGCAGCGTTGTCGGGCAAATCGGCTACACCTTC.

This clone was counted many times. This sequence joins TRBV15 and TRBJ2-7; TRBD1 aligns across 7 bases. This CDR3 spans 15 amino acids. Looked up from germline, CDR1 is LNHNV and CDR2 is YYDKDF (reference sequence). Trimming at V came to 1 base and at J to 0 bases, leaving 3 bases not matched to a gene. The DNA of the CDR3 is TGTGCCACCAGCAGAGGACAGGGAGACTCCTACGAGCAGTACTTC. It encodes CATSRGQGDSYEQYF. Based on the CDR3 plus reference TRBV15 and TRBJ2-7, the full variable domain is DAMVIQNPRYQVTQFGKPVTLSCSQTLNHNVMYWYQQKSSQAPKLLFHYYDKDFNNEADTPDNFQSRRPNTSFCFLDIRSPGLGDTAMYLCATSRGQGDSYEQYFGPGTRLTVT.

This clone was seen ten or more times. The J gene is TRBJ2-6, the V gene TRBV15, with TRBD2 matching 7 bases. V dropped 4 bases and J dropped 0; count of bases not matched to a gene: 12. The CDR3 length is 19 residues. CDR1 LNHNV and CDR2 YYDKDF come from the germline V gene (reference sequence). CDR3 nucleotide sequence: TGTGCCACCAGCATCAGGCGCTGGGACTACCTCTCTGGGGCCAACGTCCTGACTTTC. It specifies CATSIRRWDYLSGANVLTF.

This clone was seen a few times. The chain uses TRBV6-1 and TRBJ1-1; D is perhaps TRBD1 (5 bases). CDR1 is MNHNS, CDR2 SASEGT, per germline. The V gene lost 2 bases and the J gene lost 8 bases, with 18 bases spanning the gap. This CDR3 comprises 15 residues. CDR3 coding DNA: TGTGCCAGCAGTGAATACTCGATGGGGGGTCTAGAAGCTTTCTTT. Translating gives CASSEYSMGGLEAFF.

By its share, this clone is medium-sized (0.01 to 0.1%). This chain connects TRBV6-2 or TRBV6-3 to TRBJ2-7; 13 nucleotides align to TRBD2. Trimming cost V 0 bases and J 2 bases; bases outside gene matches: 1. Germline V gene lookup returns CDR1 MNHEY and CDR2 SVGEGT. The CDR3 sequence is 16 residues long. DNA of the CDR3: TGTGCCAGCAGTTACTCCGGACTAGCGGGAGCCTACGAGCAGTACTTC. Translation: CASSYSGLAGAYEQYF.

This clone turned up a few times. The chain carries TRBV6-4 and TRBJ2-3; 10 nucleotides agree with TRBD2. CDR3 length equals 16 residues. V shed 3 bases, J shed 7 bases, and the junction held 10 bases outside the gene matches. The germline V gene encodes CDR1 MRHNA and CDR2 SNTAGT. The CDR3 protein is CASSEVAGGPAYTQYF. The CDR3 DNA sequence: TGTGCCAGCAGTGAGGTAGCGGGAGGCCCTGCGTATACGCAGTATTTT.

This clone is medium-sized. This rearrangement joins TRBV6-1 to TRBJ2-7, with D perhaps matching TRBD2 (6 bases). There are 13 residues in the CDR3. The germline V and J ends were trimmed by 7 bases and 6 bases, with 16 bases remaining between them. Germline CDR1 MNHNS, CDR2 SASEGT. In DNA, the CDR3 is TGTGCCAGCATTCACGGGGGAACCGGCGAGCAGTACTTC. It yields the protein CASIHGGTGEQYF.

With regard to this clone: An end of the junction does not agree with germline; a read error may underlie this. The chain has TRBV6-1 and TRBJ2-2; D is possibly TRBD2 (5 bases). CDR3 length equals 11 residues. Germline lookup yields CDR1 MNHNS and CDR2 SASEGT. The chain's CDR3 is CANKITGEMFF. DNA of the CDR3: TGTGCCAACAAGATCACCGGGGAGATGTTTTTT.

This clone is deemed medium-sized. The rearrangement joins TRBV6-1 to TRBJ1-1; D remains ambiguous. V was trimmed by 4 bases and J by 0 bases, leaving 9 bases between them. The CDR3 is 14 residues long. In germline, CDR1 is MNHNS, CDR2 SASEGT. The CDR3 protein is CASSALSLNTEAFF. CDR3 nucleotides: TGTGCCAGCAGTGCGCTATCTTTGAACACTGAAGCTTTCTTT.

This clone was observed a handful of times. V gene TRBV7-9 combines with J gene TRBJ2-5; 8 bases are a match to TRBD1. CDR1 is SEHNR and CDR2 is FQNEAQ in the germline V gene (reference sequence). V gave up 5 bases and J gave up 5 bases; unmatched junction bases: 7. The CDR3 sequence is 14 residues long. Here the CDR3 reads CASSTGQGGETQYF. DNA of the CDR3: TGTGCCAGCAGCACCGGACAGGGCGGCGAGACCCAGTACTTC.

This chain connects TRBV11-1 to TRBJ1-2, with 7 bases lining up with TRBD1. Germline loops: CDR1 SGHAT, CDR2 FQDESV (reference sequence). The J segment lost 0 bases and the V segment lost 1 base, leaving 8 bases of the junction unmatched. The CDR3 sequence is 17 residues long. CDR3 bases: TGTGCCAGCAGCTTAGATGGAGGAGGGGGCGCTAACTATGGCTACACCTTC. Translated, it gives CASSLDGGGGANYGYTF.

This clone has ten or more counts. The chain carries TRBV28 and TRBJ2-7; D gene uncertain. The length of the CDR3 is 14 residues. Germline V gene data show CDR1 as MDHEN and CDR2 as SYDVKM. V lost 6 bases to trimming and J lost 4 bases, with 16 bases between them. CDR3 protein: CASRNRIGMYEQYF. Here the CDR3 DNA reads TGTGCCAGCAGAAATAGAATTGGAATGTACGAGCAGTACTTC.

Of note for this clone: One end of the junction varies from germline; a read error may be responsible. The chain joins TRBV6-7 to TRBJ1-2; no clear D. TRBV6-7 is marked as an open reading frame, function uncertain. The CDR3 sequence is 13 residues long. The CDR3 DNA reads TGTGCCAGCAGTTACTCGTACAACTGTGGCTACACCTTC. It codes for CASSYSYNCGYTF.

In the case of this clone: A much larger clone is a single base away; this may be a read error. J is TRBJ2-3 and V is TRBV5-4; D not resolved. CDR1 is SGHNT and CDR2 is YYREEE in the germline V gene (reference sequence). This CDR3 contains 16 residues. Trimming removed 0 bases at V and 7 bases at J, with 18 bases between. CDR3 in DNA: TGTGCCAGCAGCTTGGCGATGGGCGCGATTACATATACGCAGTATTTT. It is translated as CASSLAMGAITYTQYF.

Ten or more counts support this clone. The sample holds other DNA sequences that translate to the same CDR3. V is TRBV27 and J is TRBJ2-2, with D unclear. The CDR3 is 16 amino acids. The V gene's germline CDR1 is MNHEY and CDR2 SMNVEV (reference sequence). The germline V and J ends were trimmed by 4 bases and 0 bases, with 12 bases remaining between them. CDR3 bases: TGTGCCAGCAGTTCCCGACGGTTCGCGAACACCGGGGAGCTGTTTTTT. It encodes CASSSRRFANTGELFF.

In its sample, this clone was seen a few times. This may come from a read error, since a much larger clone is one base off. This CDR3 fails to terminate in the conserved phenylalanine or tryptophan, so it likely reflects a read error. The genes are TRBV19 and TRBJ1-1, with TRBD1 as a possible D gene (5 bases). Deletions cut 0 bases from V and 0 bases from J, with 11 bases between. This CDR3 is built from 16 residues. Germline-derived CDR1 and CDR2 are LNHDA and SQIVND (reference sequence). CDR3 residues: CASSIDPGHMNTEAFL. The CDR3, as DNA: TGTGCCAGTAGTATAGATCCTGGACATATGAACACTGAAGCTTTCCTT.

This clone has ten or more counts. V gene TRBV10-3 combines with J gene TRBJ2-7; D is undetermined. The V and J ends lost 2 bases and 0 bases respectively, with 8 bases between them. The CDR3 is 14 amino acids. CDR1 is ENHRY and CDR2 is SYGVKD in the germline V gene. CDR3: CAISEPTLSYEQYF. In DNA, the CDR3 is TGTGCCATCAGTGAGCCGACACTCTCCTACGAGCAGTACTTC.

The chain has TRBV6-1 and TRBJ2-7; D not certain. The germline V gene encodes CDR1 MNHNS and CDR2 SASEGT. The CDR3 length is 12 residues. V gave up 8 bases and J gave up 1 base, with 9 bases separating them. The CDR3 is CASHAGSYEQYF. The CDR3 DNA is TGTGCCAGCCACGCAGGATCCTACGAGCAGTACTTC.

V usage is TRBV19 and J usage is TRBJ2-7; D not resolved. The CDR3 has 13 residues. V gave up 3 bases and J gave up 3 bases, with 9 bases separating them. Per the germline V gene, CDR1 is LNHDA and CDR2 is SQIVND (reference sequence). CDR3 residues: CASSMSVVYEQYF. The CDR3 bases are TGTGCCAGTAGTATGTCCGTTGTCTACGAGCAGTACTTC.

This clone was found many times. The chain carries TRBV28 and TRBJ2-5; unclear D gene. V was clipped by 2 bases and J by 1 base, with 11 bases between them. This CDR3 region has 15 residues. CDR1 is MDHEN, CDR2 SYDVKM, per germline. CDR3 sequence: CASSLGAGPQETQYF. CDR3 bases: TGTGCCAGCAGTTTAGGCGCAGGACCCCAAGAGACCCAGTACTTC.